This T cell receptor beta chain came from a study of identical twins. Overall study results and limits: Out-of-frame alpha sequences shared between twins exhibited an excess of low generation probability.

Using its own MiXCR run on the 5' RACE reads, TCRdb lists one record per CDR3 protein. This table holds 400,000 to 550,000 distinct CDR3 sequences, approximately 15% found once. This clonotype was observed a few times. Its matching antigen is unknown. One end of the junction is discordant with germline, which a read error may explain. Per the germline V gene, CDR1 is DFQATT and CDR2 is SNEGSKA (reference sequence). This CDR3 has 16 amino acids. The data were also submitted as part of a second study, on yellow fever vaccine responses in identical twins.

The specimen was CD4+ T cells sorted from blood. The receptor's source is a woman under 30 in good health. The V call is TRBV20-1, the J call TRBJ2-5; 8 nucleotides line up with TRBD1. The CDR3 sequence is CCARDRSQGARETQYF. Written as DNA, the CDR3 is TGCTGTGCTAGAGATAGGTCGCAGGGGGCGCGGGAGACCCAGTACTTC.